This T cell receptor beta chain was recorded in a study of beta chain features in type 1 diabetes. Study-level findings and limits: Moderate but significant shortening of TCRB CDR3s was recorded in all four CD4+ subsets from Type 1 diabetes patients.

As to this clone: Its specificity is unknown.

What was sequenced were expressed TCRB transcripts, since all of the isolated RNA had been reverse transcribed. TCRdb keeps only in-frame clones here, not all; method: immunoSEQ multiplex PCR. The sample holds a few hundred thousand clones; roughly 9.6% are singletons and the top ten take around 0.031%. The CDR3 spans 17 residues. Germline-derived CDR1 and CDR2 are SGDLS and YYNGEE. V was trimmed by 3 bases and J by 4 bases, leaving 21 bases between them. This TCR derives from a woman under 30 in good health. The chain uses TRBV9 and TRBJ2-3; D is possibly TRBD2 (6 bases). Sequenced: naive CD4+ T cells from blood. In DNA, the CDR3 is TGTGCCAGCAGCGGGCGGGGACCTCGGAGTGGCGCAGATACGCAGTATTTT. It is translated as CASSGRGPRSGADTQYF.